The 16 T cell receptor beta chains below come from one sample, sequenced in a study of blood T cell repertoires in COVID-19. Using immunoSEQ multiplex PCR, the repertoire was profiled, and TCRdb retains in-frame clones only, with some absent. The repertoire includes about 280,000 clones, around 85% of them detected once, and 2% to 3% sits in the top ten. Input material: PBMCs or T cells enriched from blood (not recorded which). The receptors come from a woman aged 50 to 60 who had recovered from COVID-19.

The chain carries TRBV27 and TRBJ1-5; weak D call: TRBD1 (6 bases). The V gene's germline CDR1 is MNHEY and CDR2 SMNVEV (reference sequence). The germline V and J ends were trimmed by 3 bases and 7 bases, with 22 bases remaining between them. The CDR3 has 17 amino acids. The CDR3, as DNA: TGTGCCAGCAGTTTTTTTGGGGCCGGGGGGCCTGTGCAGCCCCAGCATTTT. Protein sequence: CASSFFGAGGPVQPQHF.

This clone was seen more than once but under ten times. V gene TRBV15 combines with J gene TRBJ1-1; D is uncertain. This CDR3 region has 13 residues. Germline V gene lookup returns CDR1 LNHNV and CDR2 YYDKDF (reference sequence). V lost 1 base and J 4 bases, leaving 7 bases between the germline ends. CDR3 bases: TGTGCCACCAGCAGAGGAGAAATCACTGAAGCTTTCTTT. Protein: CATSRGEITEAFF.

The rearrangement links TRBV11-2 to TRBJ2-7, with D unresolved. The CDR3 is 16 amino acids. Trimming left V 0 bases short and J 3 bases short, with 15 bases between. CDR1 and CDR2 from the germline V gene are SGHAT and FQNNGV. CDR3 nucleotides: TGTGCCAGCAGCTTAGATGGGTCCGCGAGGTACTACGAGCAGTACTTC. Translating it yields CASSLDGSARYYEQYF.

The chain is built from TRBV5-1 and TRBJ1-1; 8 bases are shared with TRBD1. CDR1 is SGHRS and CDR2 is YFSETQ in the germline V gene. V lost 5 bases to trimming and J lost 5 bases; unmatched junction nucleotides: 5. This CDR3 contains 13 residues. CDR3 amino acids: CASRTQGGTEAFF. The CDR3 DNA follows: TGCGCCAGCAGGACACAGGGGGGAACTGAAGCTTTCTTT.

This chain connects TRBV28 to TRBJ2-3, with 9 nucleotides matching TRBD2. This CDR3 is built from 15 residues. Germline CDR1 and CDR2: MDHEN and SYDVKM. V lost 5 bases, J lost 0 bases, and 3 bases stayed unmatched. The CDR3 reads CASSRGGASTDTQYF. The DNA for the CDR3 is TGTGCCAGCAGTCGCGGGGGGGCGAGCACAGATACGCAGTATTTT.

This chain joins TRBV27 and TRBJ1-3, with D hard to call. Trimming took 5 bases from V and 4 from J, leaving 9 bases between them. Germline V lookup: CDR1 MNHEY, CDR2 SMNVEV (reference sequence). The length of the CDR3 is 13 residues. For the CDR3, the DNA is TGTGCCAGCAGTGCCGGGTACGGAAACACCATATATTTT. Protein: CASSAGYGNTIYF.

V usage is TRBV5-1 and J usage is TRBJ1-6; D remains unclear. V was pared by 3 bases and J by 7 bases, with 17 bases between. Germline V gene lookup returns CDR1 SGHRS and CDR2 YFSETQ. CDR3 length equals 16 residues. CDR3 nucleotide sequence: TGCGCCAGCAGCTCGATCAACGGGATTGGGAATTCACCCCTCCACTTT. Translation gives CASSSINGIGNSPLHF. Filled out from reference TRBV5-1 and TRBJ1-6, the complete variable domain reads KAGVTQTPRYLIKTRGQQVTLSCSPISGHRSVSWYQQTPGQGLQFLFEYFSETQRNKGNFPGRFSGRQFSNSRSEMNVSTLELGDSALYLCASSSINGIGNSPLHFGNGTRLTVT.

The chain carries TRBV10-3 and TRBJ1-5; D not certain. The CDR3 runs to 14 residues. CDR1 is ENHRY and CDR2 is SYGVKD in the germline V gene. Trimming removed 0 bases at V and 5 bases at J, with 8 bases between. The DNA of the CDR3 is TGTGCCATCAGTGAGTCCCTTCAGTATCAGCCCCAGCATTTT. This gives the protein CAISESLQYQPQHF.

This chain joins TRBV6-5 and TRBJ2-6; maybe TRBD2 (5 bases). V lost 7 bases and J lost 0, with 10 bases in between. Germline V CDR1 and CDR2: MNHEY, SVGAGI. The CDR3 consists of 15 residues. The CDR3 spells CASNQGSSGANVLTF. The CDR3 DNA is TGTGCCAGCAACCAAGGGAGCTCTGGGGCCAACGTCCTGACTTTC.

The J gene is TRBJ1-5, the V gene TRBV7-2; the D gene is possibly TRBD1 (5 bases). Trimming removed 5 bases at V and 3 bases at J, with 8 bases between. The germline gives CDR1 SGHTA, CDR2 FQGNSA. The CDR3 has 13 residues. The CDR3: CASSPGHNQPQHF. The CDR3, as DNA: TGTGCCAGCAGCCCAGGGCACAATCAGCCCCAGCATTTT.

The CDR3 here is CASSFSTGNTGELFF. CDR3 nucleotides: TGCGCCAGCAGCTTTAGTACCGGGAACACCGGGGAGCTGTTTTTT. This chain connects TRBV5-1 to TRBJ2-2; D remains unclear. Trimming took 2 bases from V and 1 from J, leaving 9 bases between them. CDR1 SGHRS and CDR2 YFSETQ come from the germline V gene. The CDR3 has 15 residues.

The chain carries TRBV7-8 and TRBJ1-1, with 7 bases that match TRBD1. Germline assignment: CDR1 SGHVS and CDR2 FQNEAQ. Trimming at V came to 1 base and at J to 1 base, leaving 12 bases not matched to a gene. The CDR3 consists of 18 residues. The CDR3: CASSLGLSSGTANTEAFF. The CDR3 DNA reads TGTGCCAGCAGCTTAGGTCTTTCCAGTGGGACAGCGAACACTGAAGCTTTCTTT.

The gene calls are TRBV5-1 and TRBJ2-1; the match to TRBD2 covers 9 bases. The CDR3 extends over 16 amino acids. Trimming took 4 bases from V and 0 from J; bases not matched to a gene: 5. Per the germline V gene, CDR1 is SGHRS and CDR2 is YFSETQ. CDR3 in DNA: TGCGCCAGCAGCCAGTCTAGCGGGGCCTCCTACAATGAGCAGTTCTTC. This codes for CASSQSSGASYNEQFF. The variable domain in full, with the rest retrieved from reference TRBV5-1 and TRBJ2-1, is KAGVTQTPRYLIKTRGQQVTLSCSPISGHRSVSWYQQTPGQGLQFLFEYFSETQRNKGNFPGRFSGRQFSNSRSEMNVSTLELGDSALYLCASSQSSGASYNEQFFGPGTRLTVL.

The genes are TRBV5-6 and TRBJ2-3; D gene uncertain. Germline V CDR1 and CDR2: SGHDT, YYEEEE. The CDR3 length is 14 residues. Trimming removed 2 bases from V and 0 bases from J, with 7 bases in between. This chain's CDR3 is CASSLRSSTDTQYF. The CDR3 DNA reads TGTGCCAGCAGCTTACGGAGTAGCACAGATACGCAGTATTTT.

The rearrangement joins TRBV7-2 to TRBJ1-2, with a possible D match to TRBD1 (5 bases). Germline-derived CDR1 and CDR2 are SGHTA and FQGNSA. V gave up 1 base and J gave up 4 bases, with 13 bases separating them. The CDR3 runs 15 residues. CDR3 protein: CASSLVPRGSYGYTF. In DNA, the CDR3 is TGTGCCAGCAGCTTAGTGCCTAGGGGTAGCTATGGCTACACCTTC.

V gene TRBV19 combines with J gene TRBJ1-1; no definite D call. V was cut by 2 bases and J by 3 bases, with 10 bases left in between. The CDR3 sequence is 14 residues long. CDR1 is LNHDA, CDR2 SQIVND, per germline (reference sequence). The DNA of the CDR3 is TGTGCCAGTAGTATATGGGGAGAAGACACTGAAGCTTTCTTT. Its translation: CASSIWGEDTEAFF.